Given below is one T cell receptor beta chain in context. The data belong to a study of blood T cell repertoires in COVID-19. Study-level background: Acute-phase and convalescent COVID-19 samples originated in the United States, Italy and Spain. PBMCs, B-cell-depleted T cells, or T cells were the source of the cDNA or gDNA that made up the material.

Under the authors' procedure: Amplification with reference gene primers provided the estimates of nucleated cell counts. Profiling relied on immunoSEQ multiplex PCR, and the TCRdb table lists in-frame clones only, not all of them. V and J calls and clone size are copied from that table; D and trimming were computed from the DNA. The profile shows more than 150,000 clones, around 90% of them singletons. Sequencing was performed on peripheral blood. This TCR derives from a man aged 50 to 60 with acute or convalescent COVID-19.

The CDR3 is CASSLEGAGEQFF. CDR3 nucleotide sequence: TGTGCCAGCAGCTTAGAAGGGGCCGGTGAGCAGTTCTTC. V usage is TRBV11-2 and J usage is TRBJ2-1; weak D call: TRBD1 (5 bases). The V end was cut by 0 bases, the J end by 9 bases, with 9 bases between. This CDR3 spans 13 amino acids. Looked up from germline, CDR1 is SGHAT and CDR2 is FQNNGV.